The entry below gives a single TCR beta chain sequence along with its context. The target of this receptor is not known. Base quality data are lacking; no much larger clone is found one base away. For repertoire sequencing, the TCR beta CDR3 regions were amplified from RNA transcripts. HTBI primers and the Qiagen OneStep RT-PCR kit were used in a first-round RT-PCR, which was followed by a second-round multiplex PCR, size selection and purification. Libraries were sequenced paired-end with 100 bp reads on an Illumina HiSeq2000. Per the authors' processing: SOAPnuke was used to process the reads, removing any read that contained adapters or uncalled bases, had a mean Phred below 15, or lacked an exact match to the constant primer or identifier. COPE v1.2.5 was used to merge the high-quality paired reads. Unique nucleotide sequences were defined as clonotypes and aligned to IMGT TRB V, D and J references using MiTCR v1.1. The analysis was limited to V-J combinations with a frequency above 0.0001, which together covered approximately 99% of the repertoires. For each V-J combination, a TCR clonal expansion and chaos score was defined as F50 clonal expansion divided by the chaos observed in the TCRdist matrix. Welch's t-statistics and random forest were used to reduce the features to 10 to 15 V-J combinations, which were then used as input to a naive Bayes classifier. The Morisita-Horn index was used to measure how similar the thyroid and blood repertoires were. TCRdb handled the public reads itself, with Q25 trimming in fastp and clone calling in MiXCR, and kept productive beta chains. Each entry merges the rows of one CDR3 protein and shows their most common DNA and genes. TCRdb's processing, not the authors' own work, is the source of the V and J calls. The sample table records roughly 700,000 distinct CDR3 sequences; 40% of these occur just once. The biggest ten clones account for about 40% of the sample.

This record comes from a study of Graves' ophthalmopathy and Graves' hyperthyroidism (dated by TCRdb to 2017 to 2018). About the full investigation: Peripheral blood was collected at initial diagnosis, prior to any treatment. To tell Graves' ophthalmopathy apart from Graves' hyperthyroidism, and to predict which patients would progress to ophthalmopathy, the study relied on TCR beta repertoire signatures. In total, under 150 blood samples were TCR-sequenced: approximately 40 ophthalmopathy, under 80 hyperthyroidism and some 17 hyperthyroidism-to-ophthalmopathy patients. To explore V-J signatures that separate ophthalmopathy from hyperthyroidism, a discovery set of 100 patients was enrolled, consisting of 43 with ophthalmopathy and around 60 with stable hyperthyroidism. For independent validation, a separate cohort was made up of some 19 hyperthyroidism patients plus 17 patients who later progressed from hyperthyroidism to ophthalmopathy. T-cell repertoires of thyroid tissue and blood were compared in several hyperthyroidism patients. Following sample collection, hyperthyroidism patients were given methimazole at a starting dose of 30 mg daily, and ophthalmopathy patients were given high-dose intravenous methylprednisolone.

Ophthalmopathy patients were characterized by moderately to severely active disease, a Clinical Activity Score of at least 3, a NOSPECS grade of at least 4, and a disease duration under 3 months. Patients with other autoimmune diseases, uncontrolled infections, pregnancy or lactation were excluded. Clinical symptoms, serum thyroxine, TRAb, thyroid ultrasound and orbital computed tomography were used for diagnosis. PBMCs were isolated from approximately 10 ml of fresh peripheral blood by Ficoll-Paque density gradient centrifugation. Total RNA was extracted with Trizol reagent and quality-checked on an Agilent 2100 Bioanalyzer. Study-wide findings and limitations: The 13-signature model separated ophthalmopathy from stable hyperthyroidism with approximately 88% sensitivity and about 81% specificity in cross-validation, and 80%/75% in the test set. No statistical method was used to set the sample size in advance, and the investigators knew which group each participant was assigned to. Most of the expanded thyroid clonotypes with a frequency above 0.001 were also detected in blood, and it was suggested that the thyroid immune response may be reflected by blood repertoires. In validation, the model predicted ophthalmopathy progression with 55% to 71% sensitivity and roughly 72% specificity; roughly 11 predicted patients were CT-confirmed with GO in a median of around 6 months.

Unmatched junction bases come to 6, with V trimmed by 3 bases and J by 2 bases. The CDR3 runs 16 amino acids, cysteine and phenylalanine included. The kept DNA is CDR3 alone, 48 bases in frame from the first base. CDR1 and CDR2 (ENHRY, SYGVKD) derive from the germline V gene. This clonotype was sampled from an adult man with Graves' ophthalmopathy. Material for sequencing was peripheral blood. The chain was built from TRBV10-3 and TRBJ1-2; TRBD1 matches 10 bases in the middle. The nucleotide sequence is given as TGTGCCATCAGTGAAGGGACAGGGGACAAGAACTATGGCTACACCTTC. Its protein reads: CAISEGTGDKNYGYTF.